This T cell receptor beta chain was sequenced during a study of beta chain features in type 1 diabetes (dated 2018 in TCRdb). In the study overall: No differences in mean age, gender distribution, total cell number or subset yield were found between patients and healthy donors. Whereas all 28 donors provided naive and central memory subsets, regulatory and stem cell-like memory subsets were isolated from just 8 patients and about 8 healthy donors. The study compared the TCRB repertoires of sorted circulating CD4+ T cell subsets in recently diagnosed type 1 diabetes patients with those in matched healthy donors. A total of some 110 million sorted cells were examined across all samples, and the number of cells per subset was strongly correlated with RNA yield. Study-level results and caveats: Patients with type 1 diabetes made fewer insertions and deleted more nucleotides at VDJ recombination sites, implying thymic rearrangement abnormalities. HLA sub-analyses involved small numbers of individuals, so any influence of HLA type on TCRB rearrangement remained unresolved. Shorter templates might be favored by PCR, yet because patient and control samples were amplified and corrected together, any such skew would affect both groups equally. Sequencing cDNA rather than genomic DNA could over-represent highly expressing activated cells, although activation and CD3 levels did not differ between groups. In all four CD4+ subsets, TCRB CDR3 length was moderately but significantly shorter in type 1 diabetes patients. Naive, central memory and regulatory TCRB repertoires appeared to be more alike among patients than among healthy donors.

A single peripheral blood draw of about 120 mL on average was collected from each donor into heparinised tubes. A BD FACSAria II and a panel including CD45RO, CCR7, CD25, CD127, CD95 and CD27 were used to sort naive, central memory, regulatory and stem cell-like memory CD4+ T cells. Purity was above 98% for every sorted population. PBMCs were isolated right away by Lymphoprep density gradient centrifugation and were stained directly, without culture. Samples were stained and sorted in pairs, with one healthy donor and one patient per experiment, so that batch effects were minimized. The High Capacity cDNA Reverse Transcription Kit was used to reverse transcribe all of the isolated RNA, meaning that expressed TCRB transcripts were what got sequenced. Deep immunoSEQ sequencing was applied to naive, central memory and regulatory T cell samples, giving an average of roughly 3.5 million total reads per sample. Sorted cells were lysed in RLT buffer and RNA was extracted with DNase-treated RNeasy Micro or Mini kits, depending on cell number. To prevent cross-contamination, each cell subset was processed individually, whereas patient and healthy donor samples were processed jointly. The immunoSEQ multiplex PCR was used to amplify TCRB sequences from cDNA, yielding 87-bp fragments that span the CDR3 region. Sequencing of the amplicons was performed on the Illumina HiSeq platform. The study's processing was this. Synthetic template baselines were used to correct PCR bias computationally, reads within Hamming distance 2 were collapsed, and singletons that could not be merged were discarded. Reads were aligned to IMGT to assign V, D and J genes, CDR3 length, and insertions or deletions at six rearrangement sites. Within each subset, clonotype counts were normalized to sorted cell number, and only after that were true diversity and Gini coefficients computed with the tcR R package. The overlap coefficient, calculated on TCRB nucleotide sequences, was used to quantify repertoire sharing. Out-of-frame TCRB sequences from naive cells were analyzed as a proxy for the pre-selection repertoire. TCRdb took over this immuneACCESS table, retaining in-frame rearrangements with V and J assigned. Such tables are incomplete; in checked studies, under half of the missing clones stem from an unresolved V gene, and the remainder is unexplained. V and J calls and clone size are given by that table; D and trimming were obtained from the DNA. This sample is represented by about 350,000 clones; around 20% of them were singletons. Together, the top ten hold 0.044% of the sample.

In this sample, this clone turned up a few times. Its target antigen remains unknown. Base quality data are lacking; no much larger clone is found one base away. The germline ends are 8 bases apart after V is trimmed by 4 bases and J by 2 bases. CDR1 and CDR2, per the germline V gene, are SQVTM and ANQGSEA. From cysteine to phenylalanine, the CDR3 is 12 amino acids long. Left in the record is the CDR3 DNA by itself, 36 bases read in frame from the first base. The sequence came from a young woman in good health. The sample taken for sequencing was naive CD4+ T cells from blood. The meaning of the sample's cell subset or site label: true naive CD4+ T cells. The chain is encoded by TRBV29-1 joined to TRBJ1-2; too little of a D gene remains to name it. The CDR3 protein is CSVVRLNYGYTF. The base sequence is TGCAGCGTTGTGCGGCTAAACTATGGCTACACCTTC.